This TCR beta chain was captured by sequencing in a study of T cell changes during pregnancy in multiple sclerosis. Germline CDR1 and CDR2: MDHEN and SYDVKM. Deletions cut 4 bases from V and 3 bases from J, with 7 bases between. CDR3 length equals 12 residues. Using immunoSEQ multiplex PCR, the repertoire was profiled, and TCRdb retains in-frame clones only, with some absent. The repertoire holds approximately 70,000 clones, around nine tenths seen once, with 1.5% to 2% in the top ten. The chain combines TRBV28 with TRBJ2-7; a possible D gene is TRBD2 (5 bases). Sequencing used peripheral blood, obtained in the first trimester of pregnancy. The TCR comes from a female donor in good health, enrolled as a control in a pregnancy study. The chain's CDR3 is CASSSDFYEQYF. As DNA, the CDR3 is TGTGCCAGCAGTTCGGACTTCTACGAGCAGTACTTC.